The TCR beta chain described here comes from a study of blood T cell repertoires in COVID-19. Across the whole study: Both acute and convalescent COVID-19 samples were obtained from the United States, Italy and Spain. T cells, B-cell-depleted T cells, or PBMCs supplied cDNA or gDNA.

The germline V gene has CDR1 GTSNPN and CDR2 SVGIG (reference sequence). Between the trimmed V and J ends, which lost 6 bases and 1 base, there was a span of 13 bases. This CDR3 spans 14 amino acids. In the authors' methods: Using reference gene primer amplification, nucleated cell counts were estimated. Assay used: immunoSEQ multiplex PCR; TCRdb lists only in-frame clones, some missing. The V and J calls and clone size were taken over from that table, and D and trimming were inferred from the DNA. The repertoire holds over 100,000 clones, about 90% seen once, with around 1.2% in the top ten. This receptor was identified in a human donor in a cohort sampled during active COVID-19. Sequencing was done on a sample of peripheral blood. The rearrangement links TRBV30 to TRBJ1-5, with D perhaps matching TRBD1 (6 bases). CDR3 nucleotide sequence: TGTGCCTGCGTTCCAGGGGCGAGCAATCAGCCCCAGCATTTT. Its translation is CACVPGASNQPQHF.